The rows below give T cell receptor beta chains drawn from one sample of a study of blood T cell repertoires in COVID-19. The method was immunoSEQ multiplex PCR; TCRdb's version includes in-frame clones alone and lacks a portion of them. The sample records roughly 89,000 clones, 75% to 90% being singletons. The sample taken for sequencing was peripheral blood. The receptor source for this set is a woman aged 70-85 years with acute or convalescent COVID-19. Both conserved end residues are part of each CDR3. A D gene is named only where the DNA matches it firmly. The size of a clone is reported for some rows only, either as once, few or many, or as a class for expanded clones.

d_gene,j_gene,v_gene,abundance,CDR3nt,CDR3aa
.,TRBJ1-5,TRBV28,.,TGTGCCAGCAGAAGCTCTGACAGGTTAAGCAATCAGCCCCAGCATTTT,CASRSSDRLSNQPQHF
TRBD2,TRBJ2-7,TRBV11-2,once,TGTGCCAGCAGCCCCGGCCGGGGGGTTCACGAGCAGTACTTC,CASSPGRGVHEQYF
.,TRBJ1-1,TRBV7-9,.,TGTGCCAGCAGCTTCGTTTCGAACACTGAAGCTTTCTTT,CASSFVSNTEAFF
TRBD1,TRBJ1-1,TRBV6-2/TRBV6-3,.,TGTGCCAGCAGTAGGGACAGGGGGCCTATGAACACTGAAGCTTTCTTT,CASSRDRGPMNTEAFF
TRBD2,TRBJ2-1,TRBV4-1,.,TGCGCCAGCAGCCAAGAAGCGCGGGGGGTCTACAATGAGCAGTTCTTC,CASSQEARGVYNEQFF
.,TRBJ2-3,TRBV5-4,.,TGTGCCAGCAGCAGGGACTCACATAGCACAGATACGCAGTATTTT,CASSRDSHSTDTQYF
TRBD2,TRBJ2-7,TRBV7-6,.,TGTGCCAGCAGCTCTGGGGGACAGAAAGCTTCTAGCGGGAGATACGAGCAGTACTTC,CASSSGGQKASSGRYEQYF
TRBD1,TRBJ1-2,TRBV28,.,TGTGCCAGCACCCATCACACACTCCGGGACAGCCACTATGGCTACACCTTC,CASTHHTLRDSHYGYTF
.,TRBJ1-1,TRBV9,.,TGTGCCAGCAGCCCCGCAGGGAACACTGAAGCTTTCTTT,CASSPAGNTEAFF
.,TRBJ1-3,TRBV4-2,.,TGTGCCAGCAGCCTACTTCTTGGCGGCTCTGGAAACACCATATATTTT,CASSLLLGGSGNTIYF
TRBD2,TRBJ2-1,TRBV19,.,TGTGCCAGTAGTCGCCTAGCGGGGGGAGCGTCCGATGAGCAGTTCTTC,CASSRLAGGASDEQFF
TRBD2,TRBJ2-1,TRBV3-1/TRBV3-2,.,TGTGCCAGCAGCCCGGGACTAGTGGGCCCACATAACTACAATGAGCAGTTCTTC,CASSPGLVGPHNYNEQFF
TRBD2,TRBJ2-1,TRBV4-1,.,TGCGCCAGCAGCCAAGCGACTAGCGGGGGCCAACTTTACAATGAGCAGTTCTTC,CASSQATSGGQLYNEQFF
.,TRBJ1-1,TRBV25-1,.,TGTGCCAGCAACGACGCAGGGAAGTTCCAGGCTGAAGCTTTCTTT,CASNDAGKFQAEAFF
.,TRBJ1-2,TRBV3-1/TRBV3-2,.,TGTGCCAGCAGCCAAGATCATTTGACAGTTGATGGCTACACCTTC,CASSQDHLTVDGYTF